This is a list of T cell receptor beta chains from one sample in a study of cytomegalovirus exposure and HLA in healthy donors. The table came from immunoSEQ multiplex PCR; TCRdb's copy has only in-frame clones and leaves some out. This sample's table reports around 84,000 clones. Sequenced material: PBMCs. The receptors derive from a man in his thirties or forties in good health and CMV-seronegative. The CDR3 runs from the conserved cysteine through the conserved F or W. A D gene is named only where the DNA matches it firmly.

d_gene: TRBD1; v_gene: TRBV18; j_gene: TRBJ2-1; CDR3aa: CASSAQGLDYEQFF; CDR3nt: TGTGCCAGCTCAGCACAGGGGCTAGACTATGAGCAGTTCTTC
d_gene: NA; v_gene: TRBV28; j_gene: TRBJ1-2; CDR3aa: CASQLPPGDYTF; CDR3nt: TGTGCCAGCCAGCTCCCCCCGGGTGACTACACCTTC
d_gene: TRBD1; v_gene: TRBV7-3; j_gene: TRBJ1-1; CDR3aa: CASSSSRTGRTEAFF; CDR3nt: TGTGCCAGCAGTTCGAGTCGGACAGGGCGAACTGAAGCTTTCTTT
d_gene: NA; v_gene: TRBV6-5; j_gene: TRBJ1-5; CDR3aa: CASRRQRNQPQHF; CDR3nt: TGTGCCAGCAGACGACAGCGCAATCAGCCCCAGCATTTT
d_gene: TRBD1; v_gene: TRBV19; j_gene: TRBJ1-5; CDR3aa: CASSIETGNQPQHF; CDR3nt: TGTGCCAGTAGTATCGAGACAGGGAATCAGCCCCAGCATTTT
d_gene: NA; v_gene: TRBV7-6; j_gene: TRBJ2-7; CDR3aa: CASSLDRNRYEQYF; CDR3nt: TGTGCCAGCAGCTTAGACAGGAACAGATACGAGCAGTACTTC
d_gene: TRBD1; v_gene: TRBV13; j_gene: TRBJ1-3; CDR3aa: CASSWGTGTGNTIYF; CDR3nt: TGTGCCAGCAGCTGGGGGACAGGGACTGGAAACACCATATATTTT
d_gene: NA; v_gene: TRBV2; j_gene: TRBJ1-2; CDR3aa: CASSEMSRRSYGYTF; CDR3nt: TGTGCCAGCAGTGAAATGTCTCGAAGGAGCTATGGCTACACCTTC
d_gene: TRBD2; v_gene: TRBV7-8; j_gene: TRBJ2-7; CDR3aa: CASSKPGTAGTSGTLPTLAQYF; CDR3nt: TGTGCCAGCAGCAAACCAGGGACAGCCGGGACTAGCGGGACTTTGCCCACCCTGGCGCAGTACTTC
d_gene: NA; v_gene: TRBV6-1; j_gene: TRBJ1-3; CDR3aa: CASSAPRGASIGTIYF; CDR3nt: TGTGCCAGCAGTGCCCCACGGGGAGCTTCGATAGGGACCATATATTTT
d_gene: NA; v_gene: TRBV27; j_gene: TRBJ1-2; CDR3aa: CASSLGFHVGGYTF; CDR3nt: TGTGCCAGCAGTCTCGGGTTCCATGTCGGTGGCTACACCTTC
d_gene: NA; v_gene: TRBV9; j_gene: TRBJ1-4; CDR3aa: CASSVDGSGEKLFF; CDR3nt: TGTGCCAGCAGCGTAGACGGTTCCGGTGAAAAACTGTTTTTT
d_gene: NA; v_gene: TRBV6-6; j_gene: TRBJ2-1; CDR3aa: CASSPPVLNEQFF; CDR3nt: TGTGCCAGCTCCCCTCCCGTTCTCAATGAGCAGTTCTTC
d_gene: NA; v_gene: TRBV25-1; j_gene: TRBJ1-1; CDR3aa: CASSPGAEAFF; CDR3nt: TGTGCCAGCAGCCCGGGGGCTGAAGCTTTCTTT
d_gene: TRBD2; v_gene: TRBV18; j_gene: TRBJ2-1; CDR3aa: CASSPLAGVVDEQFF; CDR3nt: TGTGCCAGCTCACCACTAGCGGGGGTGGTTGATGAGCAGTTCTTC
d_gene: NA; v_gene: TRBV4-3; j_gene: TRBJ2-1; CDR3aa: CASSREVYNEQFF; CDR3nt: TGCGCCAGCAGCCGGGAGGTCTACAATGAGCAGTTCTTC
d_gene: NA; v_gene: TRBV9; j_gene: TRBJ1-4; CDR3aa: CASSVGAGWEKLFF; CDR3nt: TGTGCCAGCAGCGTAGGGGCAGGGTGGGAAAAACTGTTTTTT
d_gene: TRBD2; v_gene: TRBV6-5; j_gene: TRBJ2-1; CDR3aa: CASSSGLAGVTFF; CDR3nt: TGTGCCAGCAGTTCGGGACTAGCGGGAGTTACGTTCTTC
d_gene: NA; v_gene: TRBV5-6; j_gene: TRBJ1-5; CDR3aa: CASSLGVARSQPQHF; CDR3nt: TGTGCCAGCAGCTTGGGGGTAGCGAGGAGTCAGCCCCAGCATTTT
d_gene: TRBD2; v_gene: TRBV19; j_gene: TRBJ2-7; CDR3aa: CASKLAGSSYEQYF; CDR3nt: TGTGCCAGTAAGTTAGCGGGGAGCTCCTACGAGCAGTACTTC
d_gene: NA; v_gene: TRBV6-1; j_gene: TRBJ2-7; CDR3aa: CASSDGAGLPYEQYF; CDR3nt: TGTGCCAGCAGTGATGGGGCAGGGCTCCCCTACGAGCAGTACTTC
d_gene: TRBD1; v_gene: TRBV29-1; j_gene: TRBJ1-2; CDR3aa: CSVRDRSNYGYTF; CDR3nt: TGCAGCGTCCGGGACAGGAGTAACTATGGCTACACCTTC
d_gene: NA; v_gene: TRBV13; j_gene: TRBJ2-1; CDR3aa: CASTLRAGYNEQFF; CDR3nt: TGTGCCAGCACCCTAAGGGCGGGCTACAATGAGCAGTTCTTC
d_gene: TRBD1; v_gene: TRBV7-6; j_gene: TRBJ1-2; CDR3aa: CASSHRQGAGGYTF; CDR3nt: TGTGCCAGCAGCCACAGACAGGGGGCGGGTGGCTACACCTTC
d_gene: NA; v_gene: TRBV6-5; j_gene: TRBJ2-7; CDR3aa: CASSYRGGAYEQYF; CDR3nt: TGTGCCAGCAGTTATAGAGGAGGGGCCTACGAGCAGTACTTC
d_gene: TRBD1; v_gene: TRBV5-1; j_gene: TRBJ1-1; CDR3aa: CASSLLGQPMNTEAFF; CDR3nt: TGCGCCAGCAGCTTGTTGGGACAGCCCATGAACACTGAAGCTTTCTTT
d_gene: TRBD1; v_gene: TRBV5-1; j_gene: TRBJ2-3; CDR3aa: CASSWTQGADTQYF; CDR3nt: TGCGCCAGCAGCTGGACACAGGGGGCGGATACGCAGTATTTT
d_gene: NA; v_gene: TRBV5-1; j_gene: TRBJ1-2; CDR3aa: CASGGGPNYGYTF; CDR3nt: TGCGCCAGCGGGGGGGGGCCCAACTATGGCTACACCTTC
d_gene: NA; v_gene: TRBV19; j_gene: TRBJ2-3; CDR3aa: CASLKQGTDTQYF; CDR3nt: TGTGCCAGTCTGAAGCAGGGCACAGATACGCAGTATTTT
d_gene: TRBD1; v_gene: TRBV2; j_gene: TRBJ1-5; CDR3aa: CASSQGQAYSNQPQHF; CDR3nt: TGTGCCAGCAGTCAGGGACAGGCTTATAGCAATCAGCCCCAGCATTTT
d_gene: TRBD1; v_gene: TRBV7-9; j_gene: TRBJ2-7; CDR3aa: CASSGTATYEQYF; CDR3nt: TGTGCCAGCAGCGGGACAGCTACCTACGAGCAGTACTTC
d_gene: NA; v_gene: TRBV6-1; j_gene: TRBJ2-3; CDR3aa: CASSEESLAQSTDTQYF; CDR3nt: TGTGCCAGCAGTGAAGAGAGCCTAGCGCAAAGCACAGATACGCAGTATTTT
d_gene: TRBD2; v_gene: TRBV7-3; j_gene: TRBJ2-1; CDR3aa: CASSLRAGRPSSYNEQFF; CDR3nt: TGTGCCAGCAGCTTACGAGCGGGGCGTCCGAGCTCCTACAATGAGCAGTTCTTC
d_gene: NA; v_gene: TRBV19; j_gene: TRBJ2-2; CDR3aa: CASSISGSNTGELFF; CDR3nt: TGTGCCAGTAGTATTTCGGGGTCGAACACCGGGGAGCTGTTTTTT
d_gene: NA; v_gene: TRBV29-1; j_gene: TRBJ1-1; CDR3aa: CSVQGPILNTEAFF; CDR3nt: TGCAGCGTCCAGGGCCCCATTTTAAACACTGAAGCTTTCTTT
d_gene: NA; v_gene: TRBV6-6; j_gene: TRBJ2-7; CDR3aa: CASSYSRTYEQYF; CDR3nt: TGTGCCAGCAGTTACAGCAGGACCTACGAGCAGTACTTC